This T cell receptor (beta chain) emerged from a study of blood T cell repertoires in COVID-19. The study assigned cohorts using participant-reported clinical history. Recovery meant two consecutive negative NP/OP PCR tests, professional clearance, or resolved symptoms. Authors' processing steps: Researchers report that nucleated cell counts were estimated from reference gene primer amplification. The repertoire was sequenced with immunoSEQ multiplex PCR; TCRdb's copy has only in-frame clones and lacks some. D and trimming were read from the DNA, whereas the V and J calls and clone size are those reported in that table. The sample includes some 210,000 clones, approximately 75% of them seen just once. The CDR3 loop spans 13 amino acids. V lost 7 bases and J 6 bases, leaving 15 bases between the germline ends. Looked up from germline, CDR1 is SQVTM and CDR2 is ANQGSEA.

The TCR originated in a middle-aged man who had recovered from COVID-19. The sequencing sample was made of PBMCs or T cells enriched from blood (not recorded which). The V and J genes are TRBV29-1 and TRBJ2-2; D perhaps matches TRBD2 (7 bases). The CDR3, as DNA: TGCAGCGCCCACGGGGGGCCACCCGGGGAGCTGTTTTTT. It specifies CSAHGGPPGELFF.